This T cell receptor (beta chain) was identified during a study of CD8 T cells in Susac syndrome. The multiple sclerosis control group consisted of treatment-naive patients whose relapsing-remitting disease, which was either stable or active, fulfilled revised McDonald criteria. The CDR3 contains 15 residues. CDR1 and CDR2 (germline): SGHDT, YYEEEE. Trimming shortened V by 4 bases and J by 0 bases, and 14 bases separated the two germline ends. Random hexamers served to reverse transcribe about 0.45 to 1 ug RNA. The authors amplified TCR beta CDR3 across 54 Vbeta and 13 Jbeta using immunoSEQ multiplex PCR. TCRdb called the immunoSEQ multiplex PCR reads again in MiXCR, with one record for every CDR3 protein. The sample comprises 200,000 or so distinct CDR3 sequences, about 95% of which are singletons, and approximately 0.093% rests with the top ten.

The clonotype originates from a human donor with multiple sclerosis. The chain has TRBV5-6 and TRBJ2-7; perhaps TRBD1 as D (6 bases). Sequencing input: CD4+ T cells from PBMCs. The CDR3 is CASSGRTESSYEQYF. The CDR3 DNA sequence: TGTGCCAGCAGCGGACGGACAGAGAGCTCCTACGAGCAGTACTTC.